This passage covers 5 T cell receptor beta chains from one sample sequenced in a study of cytomegalovirus exposure and HLA in healthy donors. The PCR employed 60 Vbeta primers together with 13 Jbeta primers. This table comes from immunoSEQ multiplex PCR, and its TCRdb copy is limited to in-frame clones, with some not included. Among some 140,000 clones listed, about 74% were seen once. Sequencing was carried out using PBMCs. The receptors were sampled from a man aged 18 to 29 in good health and CMV-seropositive.

The chain carries TRBV7-9 and TRBJ1-4; unclear D gene. Germline CDR1 is SEHNR and CDR2 is FQNEAQ (reference sequence). The CDR3 has 14 amino acids. Trimming cost V 3 bases and J 3 bases, with 8 bases left between them. The CDR3 nucleotides are TGTGCCAGCAGCTTGGCGGGCGCTAATGAAAAACTGTTTTTT. This gives the protein CASSLAGANEKLFF.

The chain is built from TRBV28 and TRBJ2-5, with 10 bases identical to TRBD1. The CDR3 has 15 amino acids. With 5 bases clipped from V and 5 bases from J, the junction kept 8 bases outside the gene matches. Germline loops: CDR1 MDHEN, CDR2 SYDVKM. The CDR3, as DNA: TGTGCCAGCAGTAGACAGGGGGCGAACTGGGAGACCCAGTACTTC. Translated: CASSRQGANWETQYF.

The rearrangement joins TRBV19 to TRBJ1-5; 7 bases match TRBD1. V was pared by 4 bases and J by 3 bases, with 9 bases of the junction left unmatched. The germline gives CDR1 LNHDA, CDR2 SQIVND (reference sequence). This CDR3 spans 16 amino acids. CDR3 coding DNA: TGTGCCAGTAGTACCCGGGGCAGGGGGATCAATCAGCCCCAGCATTTT. As protein: CASSTRGRGINQPQHF.

This clone has a handful of counts. This CDR3 is CASSEKYSGWQFF. The CDR3 coding sequence is TGTGCCAGCAGTGAAAAATACTCGGGGTGGCAGTTCTTC. The chain links TRBV6-1 to TRBJ2-1, with a weak D call TRBD2 (5 bases). This CDR3 has 13 residues. V lost 2 bases to trimming and J lost 12 bases, with 14 bases between them. Germline-derived CDR1 and CDR2 are MNHNS and SASEGT.

The J gene is TRBJ2-7, the V gene TRBV5-4; TRBD1 is a possible D gene (6 bases). CDR1 SGHNT and CDR2 YYREEE come from the germline V gene (reference sequence). Between the trimmed V and J ends, which lost 0 bases and 1 base, there was a span of 11 bases. This CDR3 contains 15 residues. The DNA of the CDR3 is TGTGCCAGCAGCTTGGCGCAGGGGCCTTCCTACGAGCAGTACTTC. It codes for CASSLAQGPSYEQYF.